This T cell receptor (beta chain) came from a study of blood T cells in healthy people across ages. This CDR3 has 14 amino acids. V dropped 4 bases and J dropped 4; count of bases not matched to a gene: 9. Germline V gene lookup returns CDR1 SQVTM and CDR2 ANQGSEA. It was with a sample-barcoded 5' primer and a J-beta primer mix that a second PCR of roughly 7 to 12 cycles was run. TCRdb redid the calling of the 5' RACE reads with MiXCR, one entry per CDR3 protein. The sample includes about 1.6 million distinct CDR3 sequences, 30% to 40% seen only once; the top ten take about 11%. Source material: blood. The TCR sequence derives from a woman in her thirties in good health. V and J are TRBV29-1 and TRBJ2-7, with 8 bases fitting TRBD2. In DNA form, the CDR3 reads TGCAGCGTTGTCGTGCGGGGGGCGAATTACGAGCAGTACTTC. The encoded protein is CSVVVRGANYEQYF.